This TCR beta chain was retrieved from a study of blood T cells in healthy people across ages. V lost 5 bases and J 7 bases, leaving 11 bases between the germline ends. The germline gives CDR1 SQVTM, CDR2 ANQGSEA. The CDR3 spans 11 residues. Broader study findings: The diversity estimates, figures obtained from one million T cells, were considered underestimates. Donors of long life had a larger count of naive CD4+ cells and greater diversity than aged donors. Diversity of TCR beta per million T cells declined in a roughly linear way with age.

In regard to this clonotype: Antigen: not known.

Next came a second PCR, run for about 6 to 12 cycles, which used a sample-barcoded 5' primer along with a J-beta primer mix. TCRdb called the 5' RACE reads again in MiXCR, with one record for every CDR3 protein. The sample lists under 2,000,000 distinct CDR3 sequences; approximately 50% were seen once. The sequenced material came from blood. This receptor was identified in a woman aged 40-49 years in good health. The chain links TRBV29-1 to TRBJ1-2; D is possibly TRBD1 (5 bases). CDR3 region: CSVRVGVGYTF. The DNA for the CDR3 is TGCAGCGTTCGGGTAGGGGTTGGCTACACCTTC.